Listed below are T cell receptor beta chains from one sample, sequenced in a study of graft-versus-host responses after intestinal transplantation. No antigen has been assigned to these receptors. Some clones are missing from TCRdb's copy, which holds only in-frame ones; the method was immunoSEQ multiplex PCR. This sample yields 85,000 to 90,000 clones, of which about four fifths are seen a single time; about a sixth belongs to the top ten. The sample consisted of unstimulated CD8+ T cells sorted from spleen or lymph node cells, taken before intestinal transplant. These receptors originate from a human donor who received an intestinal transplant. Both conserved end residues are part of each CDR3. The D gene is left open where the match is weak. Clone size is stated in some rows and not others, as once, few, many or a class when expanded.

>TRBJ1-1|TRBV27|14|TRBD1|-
CAKHRDRGNTEAFF
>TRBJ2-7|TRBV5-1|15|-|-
CASSVGTISPVEQYF
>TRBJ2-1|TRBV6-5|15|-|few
CASSYGGGPYNEQFF
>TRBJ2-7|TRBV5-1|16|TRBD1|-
CASSFSGRDRYYEQYF
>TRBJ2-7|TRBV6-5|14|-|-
CASSYGSSDYEQYF
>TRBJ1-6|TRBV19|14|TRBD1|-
CASRLTGELSPLHF
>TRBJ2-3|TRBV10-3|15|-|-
CAISESEGSADTQYF
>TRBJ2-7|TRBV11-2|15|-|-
CASSLEGAETYEQYF
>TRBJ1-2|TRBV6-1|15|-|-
CASSETLGKIYGYTF
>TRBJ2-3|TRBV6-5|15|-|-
CASSYRRTFTDTQYF
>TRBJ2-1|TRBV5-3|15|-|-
CARSLGGIFYNEQFF
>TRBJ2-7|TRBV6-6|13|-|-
CASSYQAAYEQYF
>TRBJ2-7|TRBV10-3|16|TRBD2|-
CAISEWDVAGADEQYF
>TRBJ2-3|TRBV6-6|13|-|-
CASSYPEGDTQYF
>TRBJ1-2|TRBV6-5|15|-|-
CASSFGQSLLYGYTF
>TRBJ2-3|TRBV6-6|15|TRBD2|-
CASSSLGLATDTQYF